The 30 T cell receptor beta chains below come from one sample, sequenced in a study of tumor and adjacent non-tumor tissue in lung cancer. A modified ARM-PCR protocol with three rounds of nested PCR amplified TCRbeta. TCRdb reprocessed the multiplex PCR reads via MiXCR and lists one record per CDR3 protein. Of more than 90,000 distinct CDR3 sequences detected, 65% to 75% appear once; the ten largest clones hold about 16%. No cell sorting was done before RNA was extracted from the tissue. The sample taken for sequencing was lung tumor tissue. The receptor set was obtained from a man aged 55 to 70 with non-small cell lung cancer.

This clonotype was observed many times. The chain recombines TRBV28 with TRBJ2-7, with a possible D match to TRBD2 (5 bases). Germline-derived CDR1 and CDR2 are MDHEN and SYDVKM. The CDR3 covers 14 residues. The V gene lost 6 bases and the J gene lost 2 bases, with 14 bases spanning the gap. This CDR3 is CASSGWTQTYEQYF. CDR3 DNA: TGTGCCAGCAGCGGATGGACTCAAACCTACGAGCAGTACTTC.

This clonotype has just a few counts. The chain links TRBV7-2 to TRBJ1-1, with a tentative D call TRBD1 (5 bases). V was clipped by 2 bases and J by 2 bases, with 12 bases between them. The germline V gene has CDR1 SGHTA and CDR2 FQGNSA. This CDR3 has 15 amino acids. The CDR3 coding sequence is TGTGCCAGCAGCTTAAGAGGGCAGGGTAACACTGAAGCTTTCTTT. As protein: CASSLRGQGNTEAFF.

A word on this clonotype: Mismatch with germline at one junction end may stem from a read error. The gene calls are TRBV12-3 or TRBV12-4 and TRBJ2-7; D gene unclear. This CDR3 is 15 amino acids long. CDR3 bases: TGTGCCGGCAGTTTGTGGGCCATGGTTCTCTACGAGCAGTACTTC. It yields the protein CAGSLWAMVLYEQYF.

In the case of this clonotype: The conserved closing phenylalanine or tryptophan is absent in this CDR3, likely reflecting a read error. This sequence joins TRBV29-1 and TRBJ1-3, with 7 bases identical to TRBD1. This CDR3 has 15 residues. Germline values: CDR1 SQVTM, CDR2 ANQGSEA. The V gene end was trimmed by 5 bases and the J gene end by 0 bases; junction bases not matched to a gene: 7. DNA of the CDR3: TGCAGCGTTCGAGTGGGACAGCGCTCTGGAAACACCATATATTCG. This translates into CSVRVGQRSGNTIYS.

In its sample, this clonotype was seen many times. The chain recombines TRBV6-1 with TRBJ1-6; tentatively, D is TRBD1 (6 bases). Germline CDR1 reads MNHNS; CDR2 reads SASEGT. Trimming cost V 6 bases and J 6 bases, with 15 bases left between them. The CDR3 has 15 residues. The DNA of the CDR3 is TGTGCCAGCAGGGGGTATACAGGGAGTAATTCACCCCTCCACTTT. It specifies CASRGYTGSNSPLHF.

This chain connects TRBV12-5 to TRBJ2-3; TRBD1 might be the D (6 bases). Per germline, CDR1 LGHNT and CDR2 FRNRAP. The CDR3 has 13 amino acids. V lost 10 bases and J 7 bases, leaving 18 bases between the germline ends. The chain's CDR3 is CAIGLGGTYTQYF. Here the CDR3 DNA reads TGTGCTATTGGGTTAGGGGGTACATATACGCAGTATTTT.

Points on this clonotype: One end of the junction fails to match germline, which may point to a read error. This rearrangement joins TRBV11-1 to TRBJ2-2, with D unresolved. The CDR3 spans 13 residues. The V gene's germline CDR1 is SGHAT and CDR2 FQDESV (reference sequence). The CDR3 region has the DNA TGTGCCAGCAGGGTGACAACCACCGGTGAGCTGTTTTTT. Amino acids: CASRVTTTGELFF. Filled out from reference TRBV11-1 and TRBJ2-2, the complete variable domain reads EAEVAQSPRYKITEKSQAVAFWCDPISGHATLYWYRQILGQGPELLVQFQDESVVDDSQLPKDRFSAERLKGVDSTLKIQPAELGDSAMYLCASRVTTTGELFFGEGSRLTVL.

A remark on this clonotype: At one boundary the junction diverges from the germline segment, which might be a read error. The rearrangement uses TRBV29-1 and TRBJ2-1; D possibly corresponds to TRBD2 (5 bases). Germline V CDR1 and CDR2: SQVTM, ANQGSEA. CDR3 length: 12 amino acids. CDR3: CIVDEGGDEQFF. The CDR3 nucleotides are TGCATCGTTGACGAGGGTGGGGATGAACAGTTCTTC.

This chain joins TRBV5-1 and TRBJ1-5; D might be TRBD1 (5 bases). Germline V lookup: CDR1 SGHRS, CDR2 YFSETQ. Trimming removed 4 bases at V and 4 bases at J, with 15 bases between. The CDR3 loop spans 15 amino acids. The CDR3 here is CASSMGYEGNQPQHF. Written as DNA, the CDR3 is TGCGCCAGCAGCATGGGGTACGAGGGGAATCAGCCCCAGCATTTT. Drawing the rest from reference TRBV5-1 and TRBJ1-5, the complete variable domain is KAGVTQTPRYLIKTRGQQVTLSCSPISGHRSVSWYQQTPGQGLQFLFEYFSETQRNKGNFPGRFSGRQFSNSRSEMNVSTLELGDSALYLCASSMGYEGNQPQHFGDGTRLSIL.

CDR3 in amino acids: CASNTYEQYF. The CDR3 nucleotides read TGTGCCAGCAATACCTACGAGCAGTACTTC. V usage is TRBV6-2 or TRBV6-3 and J usage is TRBJ2-7; no definite D call. Germline V lookup: CDR1 MNHEY, CDR2 SVGEGT. The CDR3 is 10 residues long. With 7 bases removed from V and 2 bases from J, the gap between germline ends came to 3 bases.

Points on this clonotype: At one boundary the junction diverges from the germline segment, which might be a read error. This rearrangement joins TRBV6-2 or TRBV6-3 to TRBJ1-5; D not certain. Germline CDR1 is MNHEY and CDR2 is SVGEGT. The CDR3 spans 16 residues. The CDR3 is CVSGSLDRADNQPQHF. The DNA of the CDR3 is TGTGTCAGCGGCTCCCTTGATAGGGCGGATAATCAGCCCCAGCATTTT.

Note on this clonotype: This may come from a read error, since a much larger clone is one base off. The rearrangement links TRBV5-1 to TRBJ1-1; 8 bases align to TRBD1. The ends lost 6 bases at V and 4 bases at J; junction bases unmatched: 11. The length of the CDR3 is 15 residues. Germline CDR1 is SGHRS and CDR2 is YFSETQ. Written as DNA, the CDR3 is TGCGCCAGCATCCGATCACAGGGGGGCGGCACTGAAGCTTTCTTT. Protein sequence: CASIRSQGGGTEAFF.

In the case of this clonotype: A much bigger clone sits one base away, suggesting this may be a read error. The chain has TRBV20-1 and TRBJ2-3; D may match TRBD1 or TRBD2 (5 bases each). This CDR3 is 12 amino acids long. Trimming took off 3 bases at V and 7 bases at J, with 11 bases between the two ends. Germline CDR1 is DFQATT and CDR2 is SNEGSKA (reference sequence). CDR3 in amino acids: CSARMGPHTQYF. As DNA, the CDR3 is TGCAGTGCTAGGATGGGACCCCATACGCAGTATTTT.

This clonotype was seen only once. The CDR3 carries no conserved terminal phenylalanine or tryptophan, so it likely arises from a read error. The CDR3 loop is CIVVSIGSQETQYS. DNA for the CDR3: TGCATCGTTGTTAGCATTGGTAGCCAAGAGACCCAGTACTCC. The chain couples TRBV29-1 to TRBJ2-5; D is undetermined. Germline CDR1 SQVTM, CDR2 ANQGSEA. This CDR3 has 14 amino acids.

This chain uses TRBV20-1 with TRBJ2-5; D may be TRBD1 (6 bases). CDR1 and CDR2 (germline): DFQATT, SNEGSKA (reference sequence). This CDR3 has 11 residues. CDR3 DNA: TGCTGTGTTGATAGGGGGGAGACCCAGTACTTC. It yields the protein CCVDRGETQYF.

Note on this clonotype: An end of the junction differs from the germline gene, which may be a read error. The CDR3 region has the DNA TGTACCAGCAGTGAGTGGGCGGTCCGTAGCACAGATACACAGCATTTT. Its translation: CTSSEWAVRSTDTQHF. The chain recombines TRBV12-3 or TRBV12-4 with TRBJ2-3; D remains unclear. TRBJ1-5 matches the DNA end more closely, so the J call is doubtful. The length of the CDR3 is 16 residues.

As regards this clonotype: This clone may be a read error of a much larger clone one base away. The chain recombines TRBV6-6 with TRBJ1-4; the D gene is possibly TRBD1 (6 bases). This CDR3 comprises 14 residues. Germline CDR1 is MNHNY and CDR2 is SVGAGI (reference sequence). CDR3 sequence: CASSHPGQNGKLFF. The CDR3 coding sequence is TGTGCCAGCAGTCACCCGGGACAAAATGGAAAACTGTTTTTT.

In its sample, this clonotype ranks as medium-sized (0.01 to 0.1%). The chain joins TRBV11-2 to TRBJ2-3; 11 positions match TRBD2. The ends lost 1 base at V and 4 bases at J; junction bases unmatched: 4. Germline CDR1 is SGHAT and CDR2 is FQNNGV. This CDR3 is 16 amino acids long. CDR3 in DNA: TGTGCCAGCAGCTTAGGCGGGACTAGCGGTCCAGATACGCAGTATTTT. This codes for CASSLGGTSGPDTQYF.

The table lists this clonotype with a few counts. This chain links TRBV19 with TRBJ2-1; TRBD1 aligns across 7 bases. With V trimmed by 4 bases and J by 9 bases, 3 bases remained unmatched. Germline CDR1 is LNHDA and CDR2 is SQIVND (reference sequence). The CDR3 consists of 12 residues. CDR3 protein: CASSTTGSEQFF. In DNA, the CDR3 is TGTGCCAGTAGTACGACAGGGTCTGAGCAGTTCTTC.

At least ten counts were recorded for this clonotype. This chain uses TRBV28 with TRBJ2-3; D unresolved. CDR1 MDHEN and CDR2 SYDVKM come from the germline V gene. The CDR3 is made up of 12 amino acids. Trimming took off 10 bases at V and 2 bases at J, with 10 bases between the two ends. The CDR3 DNA sequence: TGTGCCACTACGGACCTCACAGATACGCAGTATTTT. This translates into CATTDLTDTQYF.

Turning to this clonotype: The conserved final phenylalanine or tryptophan is absent from the CDR3, which likely points to a read error. It is unclear where the CDR3 begins or ends on the DNA, so no DNA is shown, and the CDR3 is as TCRdb lists it. The chain employs TRBV6-2 or TRBV6-3 and TRBJ2-1; the table's D gene call, TRBD2, was not cross checked with the DNA. Germline CDR1 is MNHEY and CDR2 is SVGEGT. Ends included, the CDR3 has 12 residues. CDR3 region: CASSTPRLDLLS.

A single count supports this clonotype. A single base separates this from a much larger clone, so it may be a read error. The V and J genes are TRBV24-1 and TRBJ2-1; no definite D call. This CDR3 contains 12 residues. V was shortened by 5 bases and J by 9 bases, with 10 bases between the two germline ends. Per the germline V gene, CDR1 is KGHDR and CDR2 is SFDVKD. DNA for the CDR3: TGTGCCACCAGTGCCGCGTGTGGTGAGCAGTTCTTC. Its translation: CATSAACGEQFF.

A note on this clonotype: Likely a read error: the CDR3 ends without its conserved phenylalanine or tryptophan. The rearrangement joins TRBV29-1 to TRBJ2-1, with D possibly being TRBD1 (6 bases). Germline V gives CDR1 SQVTM, CDR2 ANQGSEA. The V end lost 6 bases, the J end lost 8 bases, and 11 bases lay between the germline ends. This CDR3 has 11 residues. CDR3 in DNA: TGCAGCGTCACACAGGGTCATGAGCAGTTCCTC. It yields the protein CSVTQGHEQFL.

On this clonotype itself: This CDR3 is missing its conserved last phenylalanine or tryptophan, likely due to a read error. V and J are TRBV5-5 and TRBJ1-5; the D gene is possibly TRBD2 (5 bases). The end of the DNA is better explained by TRBJ2-3, so the J call may be wrong. CDR3 length: 14 amino acids. CDR1 and CDR2 (germline): SGHKS, YYEKEE (reference sequence). The CDR3 region is CASSAGLMNQPQYL. DNA for the CDR3: TGTGCCAGCAGCGCAGGACTGATGAATCAGCCCCAGTATCTT.

As concerns this clonotype: A junction end diverges from the germline sequence, so it may reflect a read error. The genes are TRBV5-1 and TRBJ1-2; D call uncertain. This CDR3 is built from 17 residues. Germline loops: CDR1 SGHRS, CDR2 YFSETQ. CDR3 sequence (DNA): TGCGCCAGCAGCCTCACTAAACAAGGAGTTAACAACTATGACTACACCTTC. Translated, it gives CASSLTKQGVNNYDYTF.

Turning to this clonotype: The junction shows a germline mismatch at one end, possibly a read error. This rearrangement joins TRBV12-3 or TRBV12-4 to TRBJ2-5, with D tentatively TRBD1 (6 bases). The CDR3 totals 15 residues. The CDR3 protein is CASSLGGLATETQYF. In DNA, the CDR3 is TGTGCCAGCAGCTTAGGGGGTTTGGCCACAGAGACCCAGTACTTC.

About this clonotype itself: This could be a read error, since a much larger clone is one nucleotide away. The chain is built from TRBV20-1 and TRBJ2-5; 11 nucleotides line up with TRBD2. The CDR3 has 13 residues. Germline V gene sequence: CDR1 DFQATT, CDR2 SNEGSKA (reference sequence). The CDR3 here is CSATGLAEENQYF. Here the CDR3 DNA reads TGCAGTGCTACGGGACTAGCGGAAGAGAACCAGTACTTC.

This clonotype occurred once. The rearrangement links TRBV5-1 to TRBJ2-3; 7 nucleotides line up with TRBD2. The length of the CDR3 is 15 residues. CDR1 is SGHRS, CDR2 YFSETQ, per germline. Losses at the gene ends were 6 bases for V and 3 bases for J; bases not matched to a gene: 10. The CDR3 DNA reads as TGCGCCAGCAATTTGGTCGGGCGGGGGACAGATACGCAGTATTTT. Its translation is CASNLVGRGTDTQYF.

Details on this clonotype: One junction end does not reproduce the germline sequence, and a read error may be involved. The genes are TRBV12-3 or TRBV12-4 and TRBJ1-2; 8 bases match TRBD1. The CDR3 runs to 13 residues. The CDR3 sequence is CTSNSTGGYGYTF. For the CDR3, the DNA is TGTACCAGCAATTCTACAGGGGGCTATGGCTACACCTTC.

About this clonotype: At one end, the junction sequence differs from germline, possibly due to a read error. The chain recombines TRBV6-2 or TRBV6-3 with TRBJ1-5, with 7 positions matching TRBD1. Germline CDR1 is MNHEY and CDR2 is SVGEGT. The CDR3 spans 17 residues. The DNA for the CDR3 is TGTGCCAGCAGGCCAATTCGAGGGGGCTTGAACAATCAGCCCCGGCATTTT. The encoded protein is CASRPIRGGLNNQPRHF.